The 20 T cell receptor beta chains given below trace back to one sample, sequenced in a study of naive and memory T cell subsets. The beta constant-region primer was an equimolar mix of two oligonucleotides covering TRBC1 and TRBC2. MiXCR, run by TCRdb on the UMI-ligation and nested PCR reads, gives a single entry per CDR3 protein. Among 120,000 to 150,000 distinct CDR3 sequences, over 15% were seen once, and the ten largest hold 0.14% to 0.15%. Sequenced input: naive CD4+ T cells from blood. The receptors shown here come from a human donor in good health.

This clonotype showed up many times. The chain joins TRBV15 to TRBJ2-7; 9 nucleotides line up with TRBD1. Trimming cost V 0 bases and J 5 bases; bases outside gene matches: 5. The length of the CDR3 is 15 residues. Germline CDR1 reads LNHNV; CDR2 reads YYDKDF (reference sequence). CDR3 DNA: TGTGCCACCAGCAGAGACCGGGACAGGGAAGACGAGCAGTACTTC. Residues: CATSRDRDREDEQYF.

CDR3 loop: CASSGGLEQYF. The CDR3 DNA reads TGTGCCAGCAGCGGAGGCCTCGAGCAGTACTTC. The chain employs TRBV7-9 and TRBJ2-7, with D maybe TRBD2 (5 bases). Germline V gene data show CDR1 as SEHNR and CDR2 as FQNEAQ (reference sequence). CDR3 length: 11 amino acids. V was trimmed by 5 bases and J by 6 bases, leaving 8 bases between them.

This clonotype came up once. This chain links TRBV18 with TRBJ2-1, with 7 bases identical to TRBD2. This CDR3 contains 13 residues. Looked up from germline, CDR1 is KGHSH and CDR2 is LQKENI. The trim removed 4 bases at V and 8 bases at J, leaving 5 bases unmatched. The CDR3 sequence: CASSLGTTDEQFF. As DNA, the CDR3 is TGTGCCAGCTCACTCGGGACTACTGATGAGCAGTTCTTC.

The chain carries TRBV7-7 and TRBJ2-7; D may be TRBD1 or TRBD2 (5 bases each). Germline V CDR1 and CDR2: SSHAT, FNYEAQ (reference sequence). CDR3 length: 17 amino acids. With 6 bases removed from V and 2 bases from J, the gap between germline ends came to 23 bases. In nucleotides, the CDR3 is TGTGCCAGCAGATCGGGACCGTTCCTTAGTTACCCCTACGAGCAGTACTTC. This encodes CASRSGPFLSYPYEQYF.

This chain joins TRBV3-1 and TRBJ1-1; the D is unclear. Germline CDR1 reads LGHDT; CDR2 reads YNNKEL (reference sequence). The CDR3 runs 14 residues. Trimming pared 2 bases from V and 4 bases from J, leaving 11 bases between. This CDR3 is CASSQRSSSTEAFF. The CDR3 DNA reads as TGTGCCAGCAGCCAACGATCTTCAAGCACTGAAGCTTTCTTT.

This clonotype was counted ten times or more. The chain uses TRBV20-1 and TRBJ1-1; TRBD1 is a possible D gene (5 bases). V was cut by 6 bases and J by 0 bases, with 11 bases left in between. The CDR3 length is 13 residues. Germline V CDR1 and CDR2: DFQATT, SNEGSKA (reference sequence). The CDR3 DNA reads as TGCAGTGCACGACAGACTATGAACACTGAAGCTTTCTTT. It specifies CSARQTMNTEAFF.

The chain recombines TRBV12-3 or TRBV12-4 with TRBJ1-6; D gene ambiguous. The CDR3 spans 12 residues. V lost 6 bases and J 8 bases, leaving 8 bases between the germline ends. CDR3 sequence: CASSPLDSPLHF. The CDR3 DNA reads as TGTGCCAGCAGCCCCCTGGATTCACCCCTCCACTTT.

This clonotype has only a few counts. The chain links TRBV7-2 to TRBJ2-2, with 7 bases aligning to TRBD1. The CDR3 totals 16 residues. V lost 6 bases to trimming and J lost 1 base; unmatched junction nucleotides: 8. Per the germline V gene, CDR1 is SGHTA and CDR2 is FQGNSA. CDR3 sequence reads: CASRATGTVNTGELFF. The CDR3 bases are TGTGCCAGCAGGGCCACCGGGACAGTGAACACCGGGGAGCTGTTTTTT.

The gene calls are TRBV6-5 and TRBJ1-6, with unresolved D. The length of the CDR3 is 13 residues. Per the germline V gene, CDR1 is MNHEY and CDR2 is SVGAGI. Trimming took 0 bases from V and 10 from J, leaving 7 bases between them. In DNA, the CDR3 is TGTGCCAGCAGTTACTCGAACGGCTCACCCCTCCACTTT. This codes for CASSYSNGSPLHF.

In its sample, this clonotype was seen many times. This chain connects TRBV7-2 to TRBJ2-1; no reliable D call. V was trimmed by 2 bases and J by 4 bases, leaving 6 bases between them. Germline-derived CDR1 and CDR2 are SGHTA and FQGNSA. There are 13 residues in the CDR3. The CDR3 sequence: CASSLSLYNEQFF. CDR3 nucleotide sequence: TGTGCCAGCAGCTTAAGTCTATACAATGAGCAGTTCTTC.

This rearrangement joins TRBV29-1 to TRBJ2-3; D call uncertain. CDR3 length: 14 residues. Germline lookup yields CDR1 SQVTM and CDR2 ANQGSEA. The V end lost 0 bases, the J end lost 4 bases, and 11 bases lay between the germline ends. CDR3 region: CSVEDGMGADTQYF. CDR3 DNA: TGCAGCGTTGAAGACGGCATGGGCGCAGATACGCAGTATTTT.

There are many counts of this clonotype. The chain couples TRBV2 to TRBJ2-7; possibly TRBD1 for D (6 bases). Germline CDR1 reads SNHLY; CDR2 reads FYNNEI. With 3 bases removed from V and 3 bases from J, the gap between germline ends came to 15 bases. The CDR3 spans 15 residues. This chain's CDR3 is CASSDQGQAGYEQYF. The DNA of the CDR3 is TGTGCCAGCAGTGATCAGGGGCAGGCGGGCTACGAGCAGTACTTC.

This clonotype was picked up one time. The chain has TRBV3-1 and TRBJ2-5, with D perhaps matching TRBD2 (5 bases). Germline-derived CDR1 and CDR2 are LGHDT and YNNKEL (reference sequence). The CDR3 runs 13 residues. V dropped 1 base and J dropped 9 bases, with 12 bases sitting between them. The CDR3 region has the DNA TGTGCCAGCAGCCAAGCTAGAGCGGCAGCCCAGTACTTC. As protein: CASSQARAAAQYF.

There are a few counts of this clonotype. This chain connects TRBV20-1 to TRBJ2-7; TRBD2 matches 8 bases. From germline, CDR1 is DFQATT and CDR2 SNEGSKA (reference sequence). This CDR3 spans 16 amino acids. The ends lost 1 base at V and 6 bases at J; junction bases unmatched: 14. The DNA of the CDR3 is TGCAGTGCTAGAGCAGGGGTGAACGGGAGGGCGGTCGAGCAGTACTTC. Translated, it gives CSARAGVNGRAVEQYF.

The chain has TRBV20-1 and TRBJ1-5; unclear D gene. CDR1 and CDR2 (germline): DFQATT, SNEGSKA (reference sequence). The CDR3 has 14 residues. Trimming cost V 6 bases and J 0 bases, with 12 bases left between them. The CDR3 DNA follows: TGCAGTGCGAGCCCCCTGGTTAGCAATCAGCCCCAGCATTTT. Translation: CSASPLVSNQPQHF.

This clonotype was recorded a few times. The gene calls are TRBV4-1 and TRBJ1-5; D call uncertain. This CDR3 is built from 14 residues. CDR1 is MGHRA and CDR2 is YSYEKL in the germline V gene. Trimming pared 0 bases from V and 4 bases from J, leaving 7 bases between. The CDR3 DNA is TGCGCCAGCAGCCAAGAACCGGGAAATCAGCCCCAGCATTTT. Its translation: CASSQEPGNQPQHF.

This clonotype came up a few times. This rearrangement joins TRBV28 to TRBJ2-4, with a tentative D call TRBD1 (6 bases). This CDR3 comprises 15 residues. Germline CDR1 MDHEN, CDR2 SYDVKM. Trimming shortened V by 4 bases and J by 0 bases, and 10 bases separated the two germline ends. The CDR3 region has the DNA TGTGCCAGCAGTTCAACAGGGTTAGCCAAAAACATTCAGTACTTC. It translates to CASSSTGLAKNIQYF.

Regarding this clonotype: This may be a read error, as it is one base from a much larger clone. The chain has TRBV20-1 and TRBJ2-5; D is possibly TRBD2 (6 bases). This CDR3 is built from 15 residues. V was cut by 4 bases and J by 1 base, with 16 bases left in between. CDR1 is DFQATT and CDR2 is SNEGSKA in the germline V gene (reference sequence). DNA of the CDR3: TGCAGTGCTATCAAATCGACTAGTTGCCAAGAGACCCAGTACTTC. It is translated as CSAIKSTSCQETQYF.

The rearrangement uses TRBV6-5 and TRBJ2-7; D uncertain. Germline loops: CDR1 MNHEY, CDR2 SVGAGI. The CDR3 spans 15 residues. Trimming removed 1 base from V and 3 bases from J, with 13 bases in between. DNA for the CDR3: TGTGCCAGCAGTTACTTGGCCGGGCCTTTCTACGAGCAGTACTTC. It is translated as CASSYLAGPFYEQYF.

In this sample, this clonotype turned up a few times. This chain links TRBV21-1 with TRBJ2-5; the DNA was not used to check the table's D call, TRBD1. TRBV21-1 is noted as a pseudogene. CDR3 length: 17 residues. CDR3 residues: CASSKPRTKTTQETQYF. Written as DNA, the CDR3 is TGTGCCAGCAGCAAACCAAGGACAAAGACTACTCAAGAGACCCAGTACTTC.